This TCR beta chain stems from a study of blood T cell repertoires in COVID-19 (dated by TCRdb to about 2020). For context, the study as a whole: Samples covering the acute and convalescent phases of COVID-19 were provided by collaborators in the United States, Italy and Spain. Nearly every sample came with metadata listing a de-identified subject ID, COVID-19 status, age in years and sex. The repertoires were released in a freely available public database meant as a resource for research on the immune response to SARS-CoV-2. The prospective study material was composed of cDNA or gDNA derived from T cells, B-cell-depleted T cells, or PBMCs. The samples were drawn from the first 160 participants of the ongoing ImmuneRACE study and from more than 1,000 subjects provided by 6 global collaborators. The dataset comprised deeply sampled blood TCRbeta repertoires from subjects exposed to, actively infected with, or recovered from COVID-19. HLA class I and class II types, where available, came from metadata supplied by the sample provider rather than from assay-based typing. The paper as a whole reports these results and caveats: How much clinical and demographic metadata was included differed by source and by participant, and the metadata was provided uncurated.

The CDR3 holds 14 amino acids from the cysteine to the phenylalanine. The only DNA kept is the CDR3, 42 bases in frame from the first base. V gives up 4 bases and J gives up 9 bases, and the segment between their germline ends measures 18 bases. CDR1 MGHRA and CDR2 YSYEKL were looked up in the germline V gene. With respect to this clone: The antigen it binds to is not known. Base qualities are not provided; no much larger clone lies one nucleotide away.

The immunoSEQ Assay, a bias-controlled multiplex PCR, was used to amplify TCRbeta CDR3 regions from genomic DNA. Processing in the source paper ran as follows. The number of nucleated cells in each sample was estimated by amplification of reference gene primers within the assay. To quantify the absolute abundance of each unique TCRbeta CDR3 rearrangement, sequence reads were collapsed and filtered. Productive Simpson clonality was computed per sample as the square root of Simpson's diversity index over productive rearrangements. In TCRdb, the immuneACCESS table is reduced to in-frame sequences with V and J assigned. These tables do not hold every clone; where another copy was compared, an unresolved V gene accounts for under half, and the others remain unexplained. That table is the source of V, J and clone size, and D and trimming were worked out from the DNA. The sample contains 100,000 or so clones, roughly 87% of them found a single time. The top ten hold 3.5% to 4% of the sample.

The collaborating institutions used their own protocols to collect whole blood in K2EDTA tubes. For TCRbeta analysis, collaborator samples were shipped as frozen whole blood, as isolated PBMCs, or as DNA extracted from either sample type. In this chain, TRBV4-1 is recombined with TRBJ2-5; TRBD1 could be the D gene, as 5 bases match. Material: peripheral blood. The TCR sequence derives from a man aged 60 to 69 with acute or convalescent COVID-19. In nucleotide form, the sequence is TGCGCCAGCAGCCGAAGGGGCCAAAACTGGGCCCAGTACTTC. This sequence encodes CASSRRGQNWAQYF.